This T cell receptor beta chain was obtained from a study of OX40 agonist ivuxolimab in advanced cancers. Study overall: The patients received agonistic anti-OX40 (CD134) antibody ivuxolimab.

Broader study findings: Clonal expansion among partial responders at 0.1-3.0 mg/kg ranked near the lowest.

A remark on this clone: What it recognizes is unknown.

Germline V CDR1 and CDR2: SGHRS, YFSETQ. With 7 bases clipped from V and 3 bases from J, the junction kept 6 bases outside the gene matches. There are 14 residues in the CDR3. Method: immunoSEQ multiplex PCR; TCRdb's copy keeps in-frame clones and lacks some. The profile shows 60,000 to 65,000 clones, just under 85% of them singletons. This specimen was CD4+ or CD8+ T cells sorted from blood, taken in a trial of the OX40 agonist ivuxolimab. The receptor was derived from an adult with an advanced solid tumor such as melanoma, head and neck, liver or kidney cancer. The V call is TRBV5-1, the J call TRBJ2-3; 9 bases align to TRBD1. The CDR3 nucleotides are TGCGCCAGCCTGGACAGGGGACGGACAGATACGCAGTATTTT. Translation: CASLDRGRTDTQYF.